This entry describes one TCR beta chain. Here immunoSEQ multiplex PCR was the method, and the copy in TCRdb shows in-frame clones only, minus some. The sample holds 110,000 to 150,000 clones, 89% seen once. This sample was taken from a study of control samples from healthy donors and cancer patients. Germline V CDR1 and CDR2: SGHDT, YYEEEE. With 3 bases clipped from V and 4 bases from J, the junction kept 3 bases outside the gene matches. The CDR3 length is 14 residues. V and J are TRBV5-6 and TRBJ2-1, with 8 nucleotides matching TRBD1. This sequence was found in a man aged 25 to 40 in good health. The sequencing input was blood. The CDR3 nucleotides are TGTGCCAGCAGCTCCCGACAGGGGTACAATGAGCAGTTCTTC. It codes for CASSSRQGYNEQFF.